The 3 T cell receptor beta chains presented below share a single source sample, sequenced in a study of T cells of healthy individuals. MiXCR was run by TCRdb on the 5' RACE reads, yielding one entry per CDR3 protein. This table has around 100,000 distinct CDR3 sequences, 15% to 20% appearing once. These TCRs come from a human donor in good health.

This clonotype was found many times. The genes are TRBV3-1 and TRBJ2-3; TRBD1 matches at 8 bases. CDR1 is LGHDT, CDR2 YNNKEL, per germline (reference sequence). This CDR3 is built from 15 residues. J was trimmed by 0 bases and V by 4 bases; bases with no gene match: 3. The CDR3 sequence is CASSRQGSSTDTQYF. CDR3 in DNA: TGTGCCAGCAGCCGACAGGGGTCTAGCACAGATACGCAGTATTTT.

This clonotype has a count of ten or more. The chain uses TRBV7-2 and TRBJ2-1; 7 bases are shared with TRBD1. The CDR3 covers 14 residues. V dropped 5 bases and J dropped 7; count of bases not matched to a gene: 8. The V gene's germline CDR1 is SGHTA and CDR2 FQGNSA. CDR3 coding DNA: TGTGCCAGCAGCACCAGACAGGGTACGAATGAGCAGTTCTTC. This encodes CASSTRQGTNEQFF.

This clonotype came up many times. This chain connects TRBV7-2 to TRBJ2-1; D not resolved. The CDR3 runs to 14 residues. CDR1 SGHTA and CDR2 FQGNSA come from the germline V gene. V was trimmed by 5 bases and J by 7 bases, leaving 15 bases between them. The CDR3 DNA follows: TGTGCCAGCAGCCGAGGAGCATTTACAAATGAGCAGTTCTTC. This gives the protein CASSRGAFTNEQFF.